A single sample gave rise to the 19 T cell receptor beta chains below, sequenced in a study of blood T cell repertoires in COVID-19. Libraries were prepared by immunoSEQ multiplex PCR; TCRdb keeps only in-frame clonotypes and omits some of them. There are about 400,000 clones in the sample; 70% to 90% occur only once, and approximately 2% lies in the top ten. The sample was PBMCs or T cells enriched from blood (not recorded which). All receptors come from a woman between 18 and 29 years old with acute COVID-19.

The chain carries TRBV10-1 and TRBJ1-1; no firm D call. The V end was cut by 3 bases, the J end by 3 bases, with 14 bases between. Germline CDR1 reads WNHNN; CDR2 reads SYGVQD (reference sequence). This CDR3 is 15 amino acids long. The CDR3: CASSESGYGYTEAFF. The DNA of the CDR3 is TGCGCCAGCAGTGAATCGGGGTATGGGTACACTGAAGCTTTCTTT.

The V call is TRBV5-6, the J call TRBJ1-4; D might be TRBD1 (5 bases). Germline V lookup: CDR1 SGHDT, CDR2 YYEEEE. CDR3 length: 14 amino acids. Trimming shortened V by 1 base and J by 8 bases, and 12 bases separated the two germline ends. In DNA form, the CDR3 reads TGTGCCAGCAGCTTGAAGGGGATGGGGGAAAAACTGTTTTTT. This encodes CASSLKGMGEKLFF.

The chain is built from TRBV4-3 and TRBJ1-4, with 7 bases aligning to TRBD1. CDR1 LGHNA and CDR2 YSLEER come from the germline V gene. V gave up 3 bases and J gave up 10 bases; unmatched junction bases: 17. This CDR3 spans 17 amino acids. The CDR3 DNA reads TGCGCCAGCAGCCAGGACTTGGACAGGCAAGGGTCGGTAAAACTGTTTTTT. It yields the protein CASSQDLDRQGSVKLFF.

CDR3 protein: CASSLGQGAMNEQFF. The CDR3 DNA is TGTGCCAGCAGCCTCGGACAGGGGGCTATGAATGAGCAGTTCTTC. The rearrangement uses TRBV11-1 and TRBJ2-1; 11 bases align to TRBD1. Germline loops: CDR1 SGHAT, CDR2 FQDESV (reference sequence). This CDR3 has 15 amino acids. V lost 5 bases, J lost 7 bases, and 7 bases stayed unmatched.

The J gene is TRBJ2-7, the V gene TRBV29-1; D is possibly TRBD1 (6 bases). V was cut by 6 bases and J by 0 bases, with 15 bases left in between. Germline V gives CDR1 SQVTM, CDR2 ANQGSEA. The CDR3 contains 14 residues. CDR3 residues: CSVVGQPSSYEQYF. CDR3 DNA sequence: TGCAGCGTAGTTGGACAGCCGAGCTCCTACGAGCAGTACTTC.

J is TRBJ2-1 and V is TRBV11-2, with D unclear. Germline-derived CDR1 and CDR2 are SGHAT and FQNNGV. This CDR3 contains 16 residues. The germline V and J ends were trimmed by 5 bases and 0 bases, with 14 bases remaining between them. This chain's CDR3 is CASSLQTVSSYNEQFF. In DNA form, the CDR3 reads TGTGCCAGCAGCCTACAGACCGTCAGCTCCTACAATGAGCAGTTCTTC.

Here the CDR3 reads CASSSTGVEQYF. The CDR3, as DNA: TGTGCCAGCAGTTCGACAGGGGTCGAGCAGTACTTC. The gene calls are TRBV6-5 and TRBJ2-7; 8 nucleotides line up with TRBD1. CDR3 size: 12 residues. V lost 4 bases to trimming and J lost 6 bases; unmatched junction nucleotides: 2. Germline V gives CDR1 MNHEY, CDR2 SVGAGI.

This clone has only one observation. The chain joins TRBV19 to TRBJ1-5; D is unclear. V was trimmed by 3 bases and J by 7 bases, leaving 10 bases between them. The germline CDR1 and CDR2 sequences are LNHDA and SQIVND (reference sequence). The CDR3 has 13 amino acids. CDR3 region: CASSMPGRQPQHF. Written as DNA, the CDR3 is TGTGCCAGTAGTATGCCGGGAAGGCAGCCCCAGCATTTT.

This clone appeared a few times. The CDR3 DNA reads as TGTGCCAGCAGCCAAGGCGAGGGCCTTCCACCCCTCCACTTT. It is translated as CASSQGEGLPPLHF. This chain uses TRBV3-1 (or the pseudogene TRBV3-2) with TRBJ1-6; D is unclear. Germline V gives CDR1 LGHDT, CDR2 YNNKEL (reference sequence). The CDR3 is made up of 14 amino acids. V was shortened by 1 base and J by 11 bases, with 12 bases between the two germline ends.

This clone occurred once. Written as DNA, the CDR3 is TGTGCCAGCAGTGGACTAGCGGGGGGCTCTGGGGCCAACGTCCTGACTTTC. Its protein product is CASSGLAGGSGANVLTF. This chain links TRBV6-1 with TRBJ2-6; 13 bases map to TRBD2. CDR3 length: 17 residues. V trimming: 4 bases; J trimming: 0 bases; junction bases outside the gene matches: 0. Germline CDR1 reads MNHNS; CDR2 reads SASEGT.

This clone was picked up one time. The chain has TRBV27 and TRBJ1-1, with 8 bases identical to TRBD1. V lost 5 bases and J lost 4; bases outside the gene matches: 3. The CDR3 consists of 13 residues. Germline CDR1 MNHEY, CDR2 SMNVEV (reference sequence). As DNA, the CDR3 is TGTGCCAGCAGTCAGACAGGGGTCACTGAAGCTTTCTTT. It yields the protein CASSQTGVTEAFF.

V is TRBV27 and J is TRBJ1-3; TRBD1 agrees at 10 bases. The CDR3 is made up of 15 amino acids. The V gene's germline CDR1 is MNHEY and CDR2 SMNVEV (reference sequence). V lost 4 bases to trimming and J lost 4 bases; unmatched junction nucleotides: 4. The CDR3 loop reads CASSYRTGGGNTIYF. The CDR3 region has the DNA TGTGCCAGCAGTTACCGGACAGGGGGAGGAAACACCATATATTTT.

CDR3 region: CASSLQGVTREQYF. The CDR3 coding sequence is TGTGCCAGCAGTTTACAGGGGGTAACTCGGGAGCAGTACTTC. This chain connects TRBV6-5 to TRBJ2-7, with TRBD1 matching 8 bases. This CDR3 is built from 14 residues. CDR1 is MNHEY and CDR2 is SVGAGI in the germline V gene. J gave up 7 bases and V 4 bases, and 9 bases lay outside the gene matches.

This chain connects TRBV20-1 to TRBJ2-7, with TRBD2 matching 9 bases. After removal of 3 bases from V and 2 bases from J, the junction contained 14 bases not matched to a gene. Germline CDR1 DFQATT, CDR2 SNEGSKA (reference sequence). The CDR3 runs 17 residues. This CDR3 is CSASGRASGITTYEQYF. CDR3 nucleotide sequence: TGCAGTGCTAGTGGCCGCGCTAGCGGGATCACCACCTACGAGCAGTACTTC.

The J gene is TRBJ1-2, the V gene TRBV6-1; D is uncertain. Germline CDR1 reads MNHNS; CDR2 reads SASEGT. This CDR3 has 14 amino acids. The germline V and J ends were trimmed by 0 bases and 10 bases, with 15 bases remaining between them. As DNA, the CDR3 is TGTGCCAGCAGTGAAGCCTTAAGGTCCGGGGTCTACACCTTC. It specifies CASSEALRSGVYTF.

The chain joins TRBV6-5 to TRBJ1-1; no definite D call. Per the germline V gene, CDR1 is MNHEY and CDR2 is SVGAGI. Trimming left V 4 bases short and J 1 base short, with 10 bases between. The CDR3 has 14 amino acids. The CDR3 sequence: CASSFKAGNTEAFF. The CDR3 region has the DNA TGTGCCAGCAGTTTCAAGGCGGGGAACACTGAAGCTTTCTTT.

The V and J genes are TRBV7-9 and TRBJ2-2, with 7 bases identical to TRBD1. Germline V gene lookup returns CDR1 SEHNR and CDR2 FQNEAQ (reference sequence). This CDR3 spans 14 amino acids. The V segment lost 5 bases and the J segment 6 bases; nucleotides outside the gene matches: 6. CDR3 nucleotide sequence: TGTGCCAGCAGCACACAGGGGACGCCCGGGGAGCTGTTTTTT. Translated, it gives CASSTQGTPGELFF.

The V and J genes are TRBV4-1 and TRBJ2-1; TRBD2 aligns across 8 bases. CDR3 length equals 17 residues. Germline CDR1 and CDR2: MGHRA and YSYEKL. Trimming at V came to 1 base and at J to 3 bases, leaving 8 bases not matched to a gene. The CDR3 reads CASSQGGGRRLYNEQFF. CDR3 bases: TGCGCCAGCAGCCAAGGGGGCGGGAGGCGCCTCTACAATGAGCAGTTCTTC.

V gene TRBV3-1 (or the pseudogene TRBV3-2) combines with J gene TRBJ1-4; D is perhaps TRBD1 (5 bases). The ends were cut back, 4 bases at V and 1 base at J, with 10 bases in the middle. The CDR3 length is 15 residues. Germline lookup yields CDR1 LGHDT and CDR2 YNNKEL (reference sequence). CDR3 sequence (DNA): TGTGCCAGCAGCCTCGGACACCTAACTAATGAAAAACTGTTTTTT. It codes for CASSLGHLTNEKLFF.